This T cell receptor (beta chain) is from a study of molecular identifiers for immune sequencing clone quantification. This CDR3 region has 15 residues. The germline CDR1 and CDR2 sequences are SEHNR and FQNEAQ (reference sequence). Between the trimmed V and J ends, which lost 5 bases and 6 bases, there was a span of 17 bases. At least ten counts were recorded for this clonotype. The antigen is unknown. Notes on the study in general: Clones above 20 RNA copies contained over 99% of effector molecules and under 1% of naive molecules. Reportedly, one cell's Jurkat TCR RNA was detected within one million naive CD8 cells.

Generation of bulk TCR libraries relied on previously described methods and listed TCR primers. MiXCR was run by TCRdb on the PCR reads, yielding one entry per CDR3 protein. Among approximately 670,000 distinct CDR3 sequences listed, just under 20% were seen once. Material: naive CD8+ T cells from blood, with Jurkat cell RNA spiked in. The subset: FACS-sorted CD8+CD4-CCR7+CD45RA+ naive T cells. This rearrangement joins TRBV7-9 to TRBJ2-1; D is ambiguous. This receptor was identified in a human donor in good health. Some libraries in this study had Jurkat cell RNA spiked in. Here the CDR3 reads CASSHLEPPGNEQFF. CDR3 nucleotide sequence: TGTGCCAGCAGCCACCTAGAGCCCCCAGGCAATGAGCAGTTCTTC.